These 30 T cell receptor beta chains came from one sample sequenced in a study of identical twins. Using its own MiXCR run on the 5' RACE reads, TCRdb lists one record per CDR3 protein. The sample has approximately 550,000 distinct CDR3 sequences, around 20% seen once; the top ten hold around 0.48%. These data were likewise used in another study, on yellow fever vaccine responses in identical twins.

The specimen sequenced was CD4+ T cells sorted from blood. The receptors originated from a woman aged 18-30 years in good health.

The V and J genes are TRBV5-1 and TRBJ2-3; no definite D call. The CDR3 totals 13 residues. Trimming removed 5 bases at V and 4 bases at J, with 11 bases between. Germline values: CDR1 SGHRS, CDR2 YFSETQ. CDR3 residues: CASRSDGPDTQYF. The CDR3 DNA reads TGCGCCAGCAGGTCTGATGGGCCAGATACGCAGTATTTT. Combining the CDR3 with reference TRBV5-1 and TRBJ2-3 gives the whole variable domain KAGVTQTPRYLIKTRGQQVTLSCSPISGHRSVSWYQQTPGQGLQFLFEYFSETQRNKGNFPGRFSGRQFSNSRSEMNVSTLELGDSALYLCASRSDGPDTQYFGPGTRLTVL.

This chain connects TRBV10-3 to TRBJ2-2; 9 bases fit TRBD2. Trimming removed 7 bases from V and 5 bases from J; junction bases left unmatched: 8. This CDR3 is 15 amino acids long. Germline CDR1 reads ENHRY; CDR2 reads SYGVKD. DNA for the CDR3: TGTGCCATCACGGATAGCGGGGGAGAAACCGGGGAGCTGTTTTTT. Translation gives CAITDSGGETGELFF.

This rearrangement joins TRBV20-1 to TRBJ1-1; D gene uncertain. Germline assignment: CDR1 DFQATT and CDR2 SNEGSKA (reference sequence). The CDR3 length is 12 residues. Trimming removed 6 bases at V and 0 bases at J, with 8 bases between. The CDR3 DNA reads TGCAGTGCGCCCAAGTTGAACACTGAAGCTTTCTTT. Residues: CSAPKLNTEAFF.

The chain carries TRBV20-1 and TRBJ2-1; D not certain. CDR1 and CDR2 from the germline V gene are DFQATT and SNEGSKA (reference sequence). The CDR3 loop spans 13 amino acids. With 1 base removed from V and 6 bases from J, the gap between germline ends came to 10 bases. As DNA, the CDR3 is TGCAGTGCTAGAGTTACTGGGCTCAATGAGCAGTTCTTC. It codes for CSARVTGLNEQFF.

This clonotype has a handful of counts. The gene calls are TRBV29-1 and TRBJ2-7; D possibly uses TRBD1 or TRBD2 (5 bases each). CDR1 SQVTM and CDR2 ANQGSEA come from the germline V gene. The CDR3 is 13 residues long. The V end was cut by 0 bases, the J end by 6 bases, with 12 bases between. This chain's CDR3 is CSVEDDKGSEQYF. CDR3 DNA sequence: TGCAGCGTTGAAGACGACAAGGGGAGCGAGCAGTACTTC.

This clonotype showed up just a few times. J is TRBJ2-2 and V is TRBV11-2; 7 nucleotides align to TRBD2. The CDR3 spans 16 residues. Germline V gene data show CDR1 as SGHAT and CDR2 as FQNNGV. The V segment lost 1 base and the J segment 5 bases; nucleotides outside the gene matches: 7. The DNA for the CDR3 is TGTGCCAGCAGCTTAGTTGGCGGGAGCACGACCGGGGAGCTGTTTTTT. Amino acids: CASSLVGGSTTGELFF.

The chain couples TRBV10-3 to TRBJ2-1; 8 bases map to TRBD1. Germline trimming cut 5 bases from V and 9 bases from J; bases unmatched to any gene: 9. The CDR3 covers 14 residues. Germline values: CDR1 ENHRY, CDR2 SYGVKD. The CDR3 here is CAISTDRGPPEQFF. DNA of the CDR3: TGTGCCATCAGTACTGACAGGGGACCACCTGAGCAGTTCTTC.

The chain joins TRBV5-1 to TRBJ2-5; D is undetermined. Looked up from germline, CDR1 is SGHRS and CDR2 is YFSETQ. The ends were cut back, 6 bases at V and 4 bases at J, with 16 bases in the middle. The CDR3 loop spans 14 amino acids. The CDR3 DNA is TGCGCCAGCAACAACCCCGGAGACGGAGAGACCCAGTACTTC. This codes for CASNNPGDGETQYF.

The chain employs TRBV27 and TRBJ1-6, with D possibly being TRBD1 (5 bases). CDR3 length: 15 amino acids. Trimming removed 2 bases from V and 4 bases from J, with 9 bases in between. Germline V gene data show CDR1 as MNHEY and CDR2 as SMNVEV (reference sequence). The CDR3, as DNA: TGTGCCAGCAGTTTAACTACAGGTTATAATTCACCCCTCCACTTT. Its translation is CASSLTTGYNSPLHF.

The chain is built from TRBV12-3 or TRBV12-4 and TRBJ2-1; 8 nucleotides match TRBD2. The CDR3 is 19 amino acids. The V gene end was trimmed by 2 bases and the J gene end by 0 bases; junction bases not matched to a gene: 12. In DNA form, the CDR3 reads TGTGCCAGCAGTTTAAGGGAGTTCCCCGGGACTAGCTCCTACAATGAGCAGTTCTTC. Amino acid sequence: CASSLREFPGTSSYNEQFF.

The chain combines TRBV3-1 with TRBJ2-1; 12 nucleotides line up with TRBD2. The CDR3 covers 17 residues. Germline V gene sequence: CDR1 LGHDT, CDR2 YNNKEL (reference sequence). Losses at the gene ends were 4 bases for V and 4 bases for J; bases not matched to a gene: 8. CDR3 DNA: TGTGCCAGCAGCCCGCCCGGACTAGCGGGGCTGTACAATGAGCAGTTCTTC. The encoded protein is CASSPPGLAGLYNEQFF.

This clonotype occurred a few times. The chain links TRBV2 to TRBJ1-6; D gene ambiguous. Deletions cut 9 bases from V and 10 bases from J, with 16 bases between. Germline lookup yields CDR1 SNHLY and CDR2 FYNNEI. The CDR3 consists of 13 residues. CDR3 coding DNA: TGTGCCAGTTCTGCGGAGGAGAGGTCACCCCTCCACTTT. Translation: CASSAEERSPLHF.

The V and J genes are TRBV6-1 and TRBJ1-1; no definite D call. The V end was cut by 1 base, the J end by 7 bases, with 10 bases between. CDR3 length equals 13 residues. Germline-derived CDR1 and CDR2 are MNHNS and SASEGT. The DNA for the CDR3 is TGTGCCAGCAGTGAAGGGTGGAAGGGTGAAGCTTTCTTT. Translated: CASSEGWKGEAFF.

In this sample, this clonotype turned up a few times. The chain combines TRBV7-9 with TRBJ1-1; D gene unclear. Deletions cut 2 bases from V and 0 bases from J, with 7 bases between. This CDR3 is 14 amino acids long. The V gene's germline CDR1 is SEHNR and CDR2 FQNEAQ (reference sequence). This chain's CDR3 is CASSLSRLNTEAFF. DNA for the CDR3: TGTGCCAGCAGCTTAAGCAGATTGAACACTGAAGCTTTCTTT.

The chain couples TRBV20-1 to TRBJ2-7; D may correspond to TRBD1 or TRBD2 (5 bases each). The CDR3 is 14 residues long. Germline V gene lookup returns CDR1 DFQATT and CDR2 SNEGSKA (reference sequence). Trimming stripped 6 bases from V and 3 bases from J, with 18 bases between. Here the CDR3 reads CSARLRDPGYEQYF. The CDR3 DNA reads TGCAGTGCCCGACTCCGGGACCCCGGCTACGAGCAGTACTTC.

V gene TRBV6-1 combines with J gene TRBJ2-7, with D perhaps TRBD1 (5 bases). V was pared by 5 bases and J by 0 bases, with 14 bases between. The CDR3 covers 15 residues. Germline V gives CDR1 MNHNS, CDR2 SASEGT. For the CDR3, the DNA is TGTGCCAGCAGTAGGGGTCTGGCCCACTCCTACGAGCAGTACTTC. Its translation: CASSRGLAHSYEQYF.

This clonotype appeared a few times. V is TRBV12-3 or TRBV12-4 and J is TRBJ2-7; 10 bases line up with TRBD1. The CDR3 is 16 amino acids. The junction had 9 bases not matched to a gene; V was cut back by 6 bases and J by 1 base. The CDR3 is CASSPQDRGISYEQYF. The DNA of the CDR3 is TGTGCCAGCAGCCCCCAGGACAGGGGGATATCCTACGAGCAGTACTTC.

The V and J genes are TRBV5-4 and TRBJ2-7; TRBD2 matches at 7 bases. Per germline, CDR1 SGHNT and CDR2 YYREEE (reference sequence). The CDR3 runs to 16 residues. Unmatched junction bases numbered 15, after V lost 3 bases and J lost 6 bases. CDR3: CASSSPAGQDTGEQYF. The CDR3 DNA reads TGTGCCAGCAGCTCTCCAGCGGGGCAAGATACGGGCGAGCAGTACTTC.

This clonotype has only a few counts. The chain uses TRBV7-3 and TRBJ2-1, with 8 bases that match TRBD2. Germline CDR1 SGHTA, CDR2 FQGTGA. The trim removed 1 base at V and 9 bases at J, leaving 2 bases unmatched. The CDR3 runs to 13 residues. In nucleotides, the CDR3 is TGTGCCAGCAGCTTAAAAGCGGGAGTTGAGCAGTTCTTC. It is translated as CASSLKAGVEQFF.

This clonotype occurred a few times. The rearrangement joins TRBV5-1 to TRBJ2-1; TRBD1 aligns across 10 bases. The trim removed 5 bases at V and 3 bases at J, leaving 5 bases unmatched. The CDR3 runs to 15 residues. CDR1 and CDR2 from the germline V gene are SGHRS and YFSETQ. CDR3 in DNA: TGCGCCAGCAGACGGGGACAGGGGTTCTACAATGAGCAGTTCTTC. It specifies CASRRGQGFYNEQFF.

There are a few counts of this clonotype. The genes are TRBV5-1 and TRBJ1-2, with D hard to call. The germline V gene has CDR1 SGHRS and CDR2 YFSETQ. There are 12 residues in the CDR3. Trimming pared 7 bases from V and 8 bases from J, leaving 15 bases between. The CDR3 DNA reads TGCGCCAGCTCCTCCGTGGGGAACGGCTACACCTTC. It translates to CASSSVGNGYTF.

This clonotype was recorded a few times. V gene TRBV10-3 combines with J gene TRBJ2-2, with 12 bases that match TRBD2. Germline CDR1 ENHRY, CDR2 SYGVKD. This CDR3 contains 16 residues. V shed 2 bases, J shed 6 bases, and the junction held 4 bases outside the gene matches. The CDR3 coding sequence is TGTGCCATCAGTGAGAGACTAGCGGGAGTCTCCGGGGAGCTGTTTTTT. Translation: CAISERLAGVSGELFF.

CDR3 region: CASSNWTGGYTF. The CDR3 region has the DNA TGTGCCAGCAGCAACTGGACAGGCGGCTACACCTTC. The chain couples TRBV7-9 to TRBJ1-2, with 7 positions matching TRBD1. The germline gives CDR1 SEHNR, CDR2 FQNEAQ (reference sequence). The CDR3 has 12 residues. V dropped 5 bases and J dropped 8; count of bases not matched to a gene: 5.

This clonotype turned up a few times. V is TRBV10-3 and J is TRBJ2-3, with D unclear. CDR3 length: 16 amino acids. Trimming took 0 bases from V and 6 from J, leaving 16 bases between them. Germline V gene sequence: CDR1 ENHRY, CDR2 SYGVKD. The CDR3 sequence is CAISESTRGSTDTQYF. The CDR3 DNA sequence: TGTGCCATCAGTGAGTCGACTCGAGGTTCCACGGATACGCAGTATTTT.

This clonotype came up many times. The V call is TRBV24-1, the J call TRBJ1-1; 8 nucleotides agree with TRBD1. This CDR3 comprises 13 residues. V lost 7 bases to trimming and J lost 8 bases; unmatched junction nucleotides: 8. Germline assignment: CDR1 KGHDR and CDR2 SFDVKD. The CDR3 DNA sequence: TGTGCCACCAGGAAAGGGACAGGAACAGAAGCTTTCTTT. This gives the protein CATRKGTGTEAFF.

The genes are TRBV7-9 and TRBJ2-3; D is undetermined. This CDR3 contains 15 residues. From germline, CDR1 is SEHNR and CDR2 FQNEAQ (reference sequence). Deletions cut 3 bases from V and 0 bases from J, with 10 bases between. This CDR3 reads CASSFGDWSTDTQYF. The CDR3 bases are TGTGCCAGCAGCTTTGGTGACTGGAGCACAGATACGCAGTATTTT.

This clonotype was recorded many times. This chain links TRBV5-1 with TRBJ1-1; D gene ambiguous. Per germline, CDR1 SGHRS and CDR2 YFSETQ. Between the trimmed V and J ends, which lost 8 bases and 5 bases, there was a span of 13 bases. The CDR3 totals 12 residues. The CDR3 loop reads CARLPAGTEAFF. The CDR3 nucleotides read TGCGCCAGACTCCCGGCGGGGACTGAAGCTTTCTTT.

This clonotype was found many times. J is TRBJ2-7 and V is TRBV7-9; TRBD2 matches at 10 bases. The trim removed 6 bases at V and 4 bases at J, leaving 6 bases unmatched. The length of the CDR3 is 14 residues. Per the germline V gene, CDR1 is SEHNR and CDR2 is FQNEAQ (reference sequence). The CDR3 sequence: CASRRLAGGYEQYF. CDR3 coding DNA: TGTGCCAGCAGACGACTAGCGGGTGGATACGAGCAGTACTTC.

This chain uses TRBV21-1 with TRBJ2-3; the table's D call, TRBD1, has no DNA check behind it. TRBV21-1 is labeled a pseudogene. The CDR3 extends over 14 amino acids. The DNA of the CDR3 is TGTGCCAGCAGTAGGGTTAGGCCCCCAGATACGCAGTATTTT. It is translated as CASSRVRPPDTQYF.

This clonotype was counted only a few times. The rearrangement uses TRBV4-1 and TRBJ2-7, with TRBD1 matching 7 bases. Per germline, CDR1 MGHRA and CDR2 YSYEKL. The CDR3 runs to 15 residues. J was trimmed by 2 bases and V by 4 bases; bases with no gene match: 8. The CDR3 here is CASSPRGKGTYEQYV. DNA of the CDR3: TGCGCCAGCAGCCCCAGGGGGAAGGGGACCTACGAGCAGTACGTC.